These 32 T cell receptor beta chains originate from one sample sequenced in a study of blood T cells in healthy people across ages. Through a sample-barcoded 5' primer and a J-beta primer mix, a second PCR was run for roughly 7 to 12 cycles. MiXCR, run by TCRdb on the 5' RACE reads, gives a single entry per CDR3 protein. The sample contains about 1,800,000 distinct CDR3 sequences, under 30% of which appear only once. Sequencing was carried out using blood. These receptors were obtained from a woman younger than 45 in good health.

This clonotype was counted many times. The chain recombines TRBV4-1 with TRBJ2-5; D may be TRBD1 (5 bases). Between the trimmed V and J ends, which lost 5 bases and 1 base, there was a span of 20 bases. CDR3 length: 17 amino acids. Germline CDR1 MGHRA, CDR2 YSYEKL. The chain's CDR3 is CASSYLPQGNPQETQYF. CDR3 bases: TGCGCCAGCAGCTACTTACCCCAGGGCAATCCCCAAGAGACCCAGTACTTC.

This clonotype was detected only a few times. This chain uses TRBV4-1 with TRBJ1-2; D is perhaps TRBD1 (6 bases). The CDR3 sequence is 15 residues long. The V gene lost 2 bases and the J gene lost 2 bases, with 12 bases spanning the gap. In germline, CDR1 is MGHRA, CDR2 YSYEKL. The CDR3 region has the DNA TGCGCCAGCAGCCAAACAGGACAGCACAACTATGGCTACACCTTC. Its translation: CASSQTGQHNYGYTF.

This clonotype was observed at least ten times. The chain recombines TRBV4-3 with TRBJ2-1; the D gene is possibly TRBD2 (6 bases). Germline CDR1 LGHNA, CDR2 YSLEER. The CDR3 runs to 16 residues. V was clipped by 0 bases and J by 8 bases, with 17 bases between them. This CDR3 is CASSQDWRGLKDEQFF. For the CDR3, the DNA is TGCGCCAGCAGCCAAGATTGGCGGGGACTGAAGGATGAGCAGTTCTTC.

This clonotype was observed many times. The CDR3 sequence is CAISEAAYEQYF. The CDR3 bases are TGTGCCATCAGTGAGGCAGCCTACGAGCAGTACTTC. The genes are TRBV10-3 and TRBJ2-7; no definite D call. Germline CDR1 is ENHRY and CDR2 is SYGVKD. The V end lost 2 bases, the J end lost 2 bases, and 4 bases lay between the germline ends. The CDR3 sequence is 12 residues long.

About this clonotype itself: At one end, the junction sequence differs from germline, possibly due to a read error. The chain employs TRBV12-3 or TRBV12-4 and TRBJ1-4; no clear D. The CDR3 has 15 amino acids. The CDR3 protein is CSSSFMSGGNEKLFF. CDR3 bases: TGTTCCAGCAGTTTCATGTCGGGCGGGAATGAAAAACTGTTTTTT.

This clonotype was seen a few times. The chain employs TRBV15 and TRBJ1-5; D is ambiguous. This CDR3 contains 15 residues. CDR1 is LNHNV, CDR2 YYDKDF, per germline (reference sequence). V was pared by 3 bases and J by 1 base, with 10 bases between. In nucleotides, the CDR3 is TGTGCCACCAGCAGGGAACGGGTCAGCAATCAGCCCCAGCATTTT. It codes for CATSRERVSNQPQHF.

V gene TRBV10-3 combines with J gene TRBJ2-3; 7 bases fit TRBD1. Germline V lookup: CDR1 ENHRY, CDR2 SYGVKD. V trimming: 10 bases; J trimming: 11 bases; junction bases outside the gene matches: 9. This CDR3 is 11 amino acids long. The CDR3 is CATTLQGEQYF. The CDR3 nucleotides are TGTGCCACCACGCTCCAGGGGGAGCAGTATTTT.

This chain connects TRBV7-2 to TRBJ2-1, with 8 bases that match TRBD2. V lost 7 bases and J lost 0; bases outside the gene matches: 5. Germline lookup yields CDR1 SGHTA and CDR2 FQGNSA. The CDR3 contains 15 residues. CDR3 amino acids: CASTAGTSSYNEQFF. DNA of the CDR3: TGTGCCAGCACCGCAGGGACTAGCTCCTACAATGAGCAGTTCTTC.

CDR3 sequence reads: CASSVTDRAYNEQFF. DNA of the CDR3: TGTGCCAGCAGCGTGACGGACAGGGCCTACAATGAGCAGTTCTTC. V and J are TRBV9 and TRBJ2-1; 8 bases are shared with TRBD1. In germline, CDR1 is SGDLS, CDR2 YYNGEE. V lost 2 bases, J lost 2 bases, and 3 bases stayed unmatched. The CDR3 contains 15 residues.

The chain recombines TRBV20-1 with TRBJ1-5, with unresolved D. V lost 3 bases and J lost 4, with 10 bases in between. The CDR3 extends over 13 amino acids. Germline V gives CDR1 DFQATT, CDR2 SNEGSKA (reference sequence). The CDR3 bases are TGCAGTGCTAGCAGACGATTTAATCAGCCCCAGCATTTT. Translating it yields CSASRRFNQPQHF.

This clonotype was counted between two and nine times. The junction does not match germline at one end; this may be a read error. The V gene is TRBV29-1, the J gene TRBJ2-7; 8 bases are shared with TRBD1. CDR3 length: 16 amino acids. Germline V lookup: CDR1 SQVTM, CDR2 ANQGSEA. The CDR3 coding sequence is TGCATCGTTGAAGGGAGGACAGGGCCCCGGCGGCGGGAGCAGTACTTC. Translated, it gives CIVEGRTGPRRREQYF.

This clonotype was observed a few times. The chain is built from TRBV12-3 or TRBV12-4 and TRBJ1-4; D gene uncertain. CDR3 length equals 13 residues. Trimming stripped 10 bases from V and 8 bases from J, with 17 bases between. The CDR3 coding sequence is TGTGCCACCTCGCGGGATTTCGGGGAAAAACTGTTTTTT. It yields the protein CATSRDFGEKLFF.

This clonotype was found many times. V is TRBV29-1 and J is TRBJ1-6; D call uncertain. The CDR3 is made up of 12 amino acids. CDR1 is SQVTM, CDR2 ANQGSEA, per germline. Trimming took 4 bases from V and 3 from J, leaving 4 bases between them. Written as DNA, the CDR3 is TGCAGCGTTGCTTTCTATAATTCACCCCTCCACTTT. It is translated as CSVAFYNSPLHF.

This clonotype was counted only a few times. The chain uses TRBV6-5 and TRBJ2-7; D is unresolved. The CDR3 extends over 16 amino acids. Trimming removed 0 bases from V and 0 bases from J, with 12 bases in between. The germline V gene has CDR1 MNHEY and CDR2 SVGAGI. For the CDR3, the DNA is TGTGCCAGCAGTTACTCGAGTACGGATAGCTCCTACGAGCAGTACTTC. It specifies CASSYSSTDSSYEQYF.

The rearrangement uses TRBV20-1 and TRBJ1-6, with 8 bases aligning to TRBD1. The J segment lost 10 bases and the V segment lost 3 bases, leaving 8 bases of the junction unmatched. This CDR3 region has 14 residues. Germline V gene data show CDR1 as DFQATT and CDR2 as SNEGSKA (reference sequence). The CDR3 DNA follows: TGCAGTGCTAGTTTGAAGACAGGGGACTCACCCCTCCACTTT. The encoded protein is CSASLKTGDSPLHF.

This clonotype appeared a few times. The V gene is TRBV12-5, the J gene TRBJ2-7; TRBD1 or TRBD2 may be the D gene (5 bases each). Gene TRBJ2-1 matches the end of the DNA better, so the J call may be wrong. This CDR3 contains 18 residues. CDR1 LGHNT and CDR2 FRNRAP come from the germline V gene. The CDR3 is CASGLVERVGTDSYEQFF. The CDR3 nucleotides are TGTGCTAGTGGTTTGGTAGAAAGGGTCGGGACGGACTCCTACGAGCAGTTCTTC.

The chain joins TRBV7-2 to TRBJ2-1; 8 bases match TRBD2. CDR3 size: 15 residues. CDR1 SGHTA and CDR2 FQGNSA come from the germline V gene. The V and J ends lost 1 base and 5 bases, in that order; junction bases with no gene match: 4. The CDR3 DNA follows: TGTGCCAGCAGCTTAGACAGCGGGAGCCACAATGAGCAGTTCTTC. Amino acids: CASSLDSGSHNEQFF.

This clonotype was counted at least ten times. The chain employs TRBV12-3 or TRBV12-4 and TRBJ2-1; 13 nucleotides match TRBD2. The CDR3 is 16 residues long. V lost 4 bases and J lost 7; bases outside the gene matches: 7. CDR3 bases: TGTGCCAGCAGTTGGACTAGCGGGAGTGGGGGGAATGAGCAGTTCTTC. Amino acids: CASSWTSGSGGNEQFF.

This clonotype was found many times. The chain couples TRBV10-3 to TRBJ2-7, with a possible D match to TRBD2 (5 bases). The CDR3 sequence is 12 residues long. Trimming cost V 8 bases and J 0 bases, with 8 bases left between them. CDR1 and CDR2 from the germline V gene are ENHRY and SYGVKD. CDR3 amino acids: CAIGSDSYEQYF. In nucleotides, the CDR3 is TGTGCCATCGGTAGCGACTCCTACGAGCAGTACTTC.

This chain connects TRBV30 to TRBJ2-7, with D tentatively TRBD1 (8 bases). Between the trimmed V and J ends, which lost 8 bases and 3 bases, there was a span of 14 bases. This CDR3 is 12 amino acids long. The V gene's germline CDR1 is GTSNPN and CDR2 SVGIG (reference sequence). CDR3 sequence reads: CALTGGDYEQYF. DNA for the CDR3: TGTGCCCTAACAGGGGGGGACTACGAGCAGTACTTC.

V is TRBV28 and J is TRBJ2-7, with 10 bases lining up with TRBD1. This CDR3 is built from 15 residues. V was pared by 4 bases and J by 2 bases, with 5 bases of the junction left unmatched. Per the germline V gene, CDR1 is MDHEN and CDR2 is SYDVKM. DNA of the CDR3: TGTGCCAGCAGTTCTGGCGGGACAGGGGCCTACGAGCAGTACTTC. It encodes CASSSGGTGAYEQYF.

This clonotype was picked up many times. The chain links TRBV20-1 to TRBJ2-7; D remains unclear. Trimming took off 5 bases at V and 3 bases at J, with 11 bases between the two ends. The CDR3 contains 12 residues. Per germline, CDR1 DFQATT and CDR2 SNEGSKA (reference sequence). The CDR3 spells CSAYSRVYEQYF. Here the CDR3 DNA reads TGCAGTGCTTATTCCCGCGTCTACGAGCAGTACTTC.

The CDR3 DNA sequence: TGTGCCAGCAGCTTAGGTTGGGGCCTTAGCTCCTACGAGCAGTACTTC. Protein product: CASSLGWGLSSYEQYF. V usage is TRBV7-2 and J usage is TRBJ2-7; possible D gene TRBD1, 5 bases. Germline V lookup: CDR1 SGHTA, CDR2 FQGNSA. V lost 1 base to trimming and J lost 0 bases, with 13 bases between them. This CDR3 has 16 residues. Full variable domain (outside the CDR3, taken from reference TRBV7-2 and TRBJ2-7): GAGVSQSPSNKVTEKGKDVELRCDPISGHTALYWYRQSLGQGLEFLIYFQGNSAPDKSGLPSDRFSAERTGGSVSTLTIQRTQQEDSAVYLCASSLGWGLSSYEQYFGPGTRLTVT.

The rearrangement links TRBV24-1 to TRBJ2-2; either TRBD1 or TRBD2 may supply D (6 bases each). The CDR3 contains 20 residues. The V gene lost 1 base and the J gene lost 0 bases, with 20 bases spanning the gap. CDR1 KGHDR and CDR2 SFDVKD come from the germline V gene. The CDR3 spells CATSDFPEGGAETNTGELFF. Here the CDR3 DNA reads TGTGCCACCAGTGATTTCCCCGAGGGGGGTGCGGAGACGAACACCGGGGAGCTGTTTTTT.

This clonotype has at least ten counts. The V gene is TRBV15, the J gene TRBJ1-2; D is ambiguous. CDR1 is LNHNV, CDR2 YYDKDF, per germline (reference sequence). The CDR3 length is 13 residues. Trimming took 0 bases from V and 6 from J, leaving 8 bases between them. The CDR3 is CATSRDRRNGYTF. CDR3 sequence (DNA): TGTGCCACCAGCAGAGATCGGCGGAATGGCTACACCTTC.

The chain has TRBV12-3 or TRBV12-4 and TRBJ2-7; D is perhaps TRBD1 (6 bases). CDR3 length: 15 residues. The V end was cut by 4 bases, the J end by 1 base, with 14 bases between. The CDR3 spells CASSSSGTQSYEQYF. The CDR3 DNA follows: TGTGCCAGCAGTTCCTCCGGGACACAGTCCTACGAGCAGTACTTC.

This clonotype occurred many times. The V gene is TRBV4-1, the J gene TRBJ1-4; D gene ambiguous. The length of the CDR3 is 16 residues. Germline CDR1 is MGHRA and CDR2 is YSYEKL. V lost 0 bases and J 1 base, leaving 9 bases between the germline ends. The chain's CDR3 is CASSQDLGRTNEKLFF. In DNA form, the CDR3 reads TGCGCCAGCAGCCAAGATCTCGGCAGAACTAATGAAAAACTGTTTTTT.

This clonotype was observed a handful of times. The chain uses TRBV7-2 and TRBJ2-1; 7 bases agree with TRBD1. The CDR3 has 15 amino acids. Germline CDR1 SGHTA, CDR2 FQGNSA. The V segment lost 2 bases and the J segment 4 bases; nucleotides outside the gene matches: 5. The CDR3, as DNA: TGTGCCAGCAGCTTAACCCGGGACAGTTACAATGAGCAGTTCTTC. It is translated as CASSLTRDSYNEQFF.

This clonotype was seen a handful of times. V gene TRBV12-3 or TRBV12-4 combines with J gene TRBJ1-5; 7 bases map to TRBD1. The CDR3 consists of 16 residues. The V gene end was trimmed by 6 bases and the J gene end by 4 bases; junction bases not matched to a gene: 12. Written as DNA, the CDR3 is TGTGCCAGCAGCCCCGGGACAGTCGTGAGGAATCAGCCCCAGCATTTT. This encodes CASSPGTVVRNQPQHF.

This clonotype was observed a few times. The chain links TRBV20-1 to TRBJ1-2; a weak D match, TRBD1 (6 bases). There are 13 residues in the CDR3. Germline CDR1 is DFQATT and CDR2 is SNEGSKA (reference sequence). The ends were cut back, 6 bases at V and 4 bases at J, with 15 bases in the middle. The CDR3 loop reads CSAARQEGYGYTF. The CDR3 nucleotides are TGCAGTGCCGCTAGACAGGAAGGCTATGGCTACACCTTC.

For this clonotype: A junction boundary mismatches the germline segment, possibly from a read error. V and J are TRBV5-1 and TRBJ2-3; D is perhaps TRBD1 or TRBD2 (5 bases each). The germline CDR1 and CDR2 sequences are SGHRS and YFSETQ. The CDR3 spans 13 residues. This CDR3 reads CSSSLGGTDTQYF. The CDR3 coding sequence is TGCTCCAGCAGCTTGGGGGGCACAGATACGCAGTATTTT.

The gene calls are TRBV7-3 and TRBJ1-1, with 9 nucleotides matching TRBD1. This CDR3 has 16 amino acids. From germline, CDR1 is SGHTA and CDR2 FQGTGA. V lost 3 bases to trimming and J lost 1 base; unmatched junction nucleotides: 6. The CDR3 DNA sequence: TGTGCCAGCAGCTTCCTTCCGACAGGGGGGAACACTGAAGCTTTCTTT. As protein: CASSFLPTGGNTEAFF.